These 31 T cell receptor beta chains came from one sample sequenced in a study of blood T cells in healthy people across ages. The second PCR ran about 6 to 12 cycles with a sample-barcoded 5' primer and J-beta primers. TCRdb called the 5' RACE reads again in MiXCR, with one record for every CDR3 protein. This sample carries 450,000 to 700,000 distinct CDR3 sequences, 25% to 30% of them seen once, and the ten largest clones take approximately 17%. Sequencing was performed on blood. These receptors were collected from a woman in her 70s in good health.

DNA of the CDR3: TGCGCCAGCAGCTCGGACGGATTGAACACTGAAGCTTTCTTT. Protein: CASSSDGLNTEAFF. The gene calls are TRBV5-1 and TRBJ1-1; D gene ambiguous. The CDR3 is 14 residues long. Germline loops: CDR1 SGHRS, CDR2 YFSETQ. Trimming took off 3 bases at V and 0 bases at J, with 9 bases between the two ends.

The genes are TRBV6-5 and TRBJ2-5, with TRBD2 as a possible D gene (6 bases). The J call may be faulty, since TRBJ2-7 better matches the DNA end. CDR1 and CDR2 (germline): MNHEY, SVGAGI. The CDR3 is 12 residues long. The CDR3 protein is CASTSGRYEQYF. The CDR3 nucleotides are TGTGCCAGCACGAGCGGGCGCTACGAGCAGTACTTC.

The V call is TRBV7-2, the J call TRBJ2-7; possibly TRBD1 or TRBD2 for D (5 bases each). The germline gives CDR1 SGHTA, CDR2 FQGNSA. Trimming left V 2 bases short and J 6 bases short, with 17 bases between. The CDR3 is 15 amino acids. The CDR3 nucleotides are TGTGCCAGCAGCTTAAGGGACCCTCAATTAGGCGAGCAGTACTTC. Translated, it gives CASSLRDPQLGEQYF.

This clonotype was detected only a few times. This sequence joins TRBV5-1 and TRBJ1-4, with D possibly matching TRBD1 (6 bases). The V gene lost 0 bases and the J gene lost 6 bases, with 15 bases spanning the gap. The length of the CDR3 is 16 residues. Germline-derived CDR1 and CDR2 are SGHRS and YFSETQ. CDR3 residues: CASSLASQGQDEKLFF. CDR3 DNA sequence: TGCGCCAGCAGCTTGGCCTCCCAGGGGCAGGATGAAAAACTGTTTTTT. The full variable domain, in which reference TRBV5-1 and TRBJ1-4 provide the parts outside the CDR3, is KAGVTQTPRYLIKTRGQQVTLSCSPISGHRSVSWYQQTPGQGLQFLFEYFSETQRNKGNFPGRFSGRQFSNSRSEMNVSTLELGDSALYLCASSLASQGQDEKLFFGSGTQLSVL.

The CDR3 DNA reads as TGCGCCAGCAGCCAACCACTAGCGGGGGGGCACGGCGAGCAGTACTTC. Its translation: CASSQPLAGGHGEQYF. This chain joins TRBV4-1 and TRBJ2-7, with 13 bases fitting TRBD2. Unmatched junction bases numbered 7, after V lost 2 bases and J lost 6 bases. Germline V gives CDR1 MGHRA, CDR2 YSYEKL. The length of the CDR3 is 16 residues.

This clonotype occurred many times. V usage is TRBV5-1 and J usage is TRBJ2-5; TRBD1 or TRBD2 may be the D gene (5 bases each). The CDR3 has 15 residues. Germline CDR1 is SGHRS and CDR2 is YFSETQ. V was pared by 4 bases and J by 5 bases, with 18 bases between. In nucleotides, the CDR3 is TGCGCCAGCAGCGGGGGTTCTGGGTACGCGGAGACCCAGTACTTC. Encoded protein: CASSGGSGYAETQYF. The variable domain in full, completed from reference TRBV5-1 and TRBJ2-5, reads KAGVTQTPRYLIKTRGQQVTLSCSPISGHRSVSWYQQTPGQGLQFLFEYFSETQRNKGNFPGRFSGRQFSNSRSEMNVSTLELGDSALYLCASSGGSGYAETQYFGPGTRLLVL.

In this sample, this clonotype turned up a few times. DNA for the CDR3: TGTGCCAGCAGCTTAGGACTAGCGGGGGCTTCCTACGAGCAGTACTTC. This gives the protein CASSLGLAGASYEQYF. The chain links TRBV7-8 to TRBJ2-7, with 12 bases identical to TRBD2. CDR1 is SGHVS and CDR2 is FQNEAQ in the germline V gene. The V segment lost 1 base and the J segment 1 base; nucleotides outside the gene matches: 2. The CDR3 totals 16 residues.

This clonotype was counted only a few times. The CDR3 region has the DNA TGCAGCGTTGACTGGAGGGGTGGCTACACCTTC. Its translation is CSVDWRGGYTF. The chain joins TRBV29-1 to TRBJ1-2; TRBD1 is a possible D gene (5 bases). From germline, CDR1 is SQVTM and CDR2 ANQGSEA. Trimming took off 3 bases at V and 7 bases at J, with 9 bases between the two ends. This CDR3 has 11 residues.

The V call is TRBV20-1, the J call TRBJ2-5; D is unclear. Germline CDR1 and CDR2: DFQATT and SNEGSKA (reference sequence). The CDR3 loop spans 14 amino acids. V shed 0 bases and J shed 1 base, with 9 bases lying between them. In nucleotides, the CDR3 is TGCAGTGCTAGAGAAGGACGCTTCCAAGAGACCCAGTACTTC. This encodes CSAREGRFQETQYF.

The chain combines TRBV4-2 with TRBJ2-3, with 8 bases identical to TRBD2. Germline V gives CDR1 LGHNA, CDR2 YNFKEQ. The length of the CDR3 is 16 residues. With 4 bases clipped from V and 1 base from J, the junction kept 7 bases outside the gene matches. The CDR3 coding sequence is TGTGCCAGCAGCCCCGAGGTAGCGGGGCGCACAGATACGCAGTATTTT. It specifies CASSPEVAGRTDTQYF.

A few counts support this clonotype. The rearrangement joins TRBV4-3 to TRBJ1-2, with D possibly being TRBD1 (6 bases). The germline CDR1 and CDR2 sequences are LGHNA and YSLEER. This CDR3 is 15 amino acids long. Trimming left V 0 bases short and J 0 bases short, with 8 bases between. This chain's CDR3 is CASSQERTANYGYTF. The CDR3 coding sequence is TGCGCCAGCAGCCAAGAAAGGACAGCTAACTATGGCTACACCTTC.

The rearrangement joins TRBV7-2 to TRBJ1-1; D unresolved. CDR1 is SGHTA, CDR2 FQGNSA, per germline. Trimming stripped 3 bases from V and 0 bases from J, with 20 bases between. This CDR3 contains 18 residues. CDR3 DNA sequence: TGTGCCAGCAGCTTCCCGGTAGATCGTATCTCTATGAACACTGAAGCTTTCTTT. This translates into CASSFPVDRISMNTEAFF.

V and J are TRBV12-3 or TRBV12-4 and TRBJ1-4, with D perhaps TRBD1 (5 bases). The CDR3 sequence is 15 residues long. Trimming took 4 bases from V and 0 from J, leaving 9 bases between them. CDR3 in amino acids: CASSWDGATNEKLFF. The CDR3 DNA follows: TGTGCCAGCAGTTGGGACGGAGCAACTAATGAAAAACTGTTTTTT.

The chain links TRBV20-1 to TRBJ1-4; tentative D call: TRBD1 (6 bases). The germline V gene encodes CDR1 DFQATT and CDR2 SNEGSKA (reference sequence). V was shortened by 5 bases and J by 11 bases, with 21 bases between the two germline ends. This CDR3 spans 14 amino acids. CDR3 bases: TGCAGTGCTGGGGTCGGACAGCTCGCTGAGAAACTGTTTTTT. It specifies CSAGVGQLAEKLFF.

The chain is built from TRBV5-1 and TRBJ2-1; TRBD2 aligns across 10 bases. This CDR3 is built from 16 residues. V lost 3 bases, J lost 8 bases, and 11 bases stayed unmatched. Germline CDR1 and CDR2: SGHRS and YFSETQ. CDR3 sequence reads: CASSSLPGLAWYEQFF. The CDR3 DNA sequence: TGCGCCAGCAGCTCCTTACCGGGACTAGCGTGGTATGAGCAGTTCTTC.

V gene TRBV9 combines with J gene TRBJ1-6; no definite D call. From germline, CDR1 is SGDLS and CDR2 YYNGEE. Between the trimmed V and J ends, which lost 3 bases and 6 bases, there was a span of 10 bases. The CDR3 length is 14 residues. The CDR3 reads CASSESLSNSPLHF. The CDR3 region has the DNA TGTGCCAGCAGCGAGTCCCTCAGTAATTCACCCCTCCACTTT.

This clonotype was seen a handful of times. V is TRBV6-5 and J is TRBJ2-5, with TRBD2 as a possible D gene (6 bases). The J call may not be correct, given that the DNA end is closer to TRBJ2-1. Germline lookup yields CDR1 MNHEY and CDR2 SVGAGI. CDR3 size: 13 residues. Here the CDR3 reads CASSVSSEGEQFF. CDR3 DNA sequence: TGTGCCAGCAGTGTTTCTAGCGAAGGTGAGCAGTTCTTC.

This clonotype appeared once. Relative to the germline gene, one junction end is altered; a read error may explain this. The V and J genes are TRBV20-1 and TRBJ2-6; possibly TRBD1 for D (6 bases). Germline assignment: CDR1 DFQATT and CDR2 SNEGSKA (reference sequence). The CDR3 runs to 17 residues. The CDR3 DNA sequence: TGCAGTGCTAGCTTGGACAGCTTCTCCTCTGGGGCCAACGCCCTGACTTTC. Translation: CSASLDSFSSGANALTF.

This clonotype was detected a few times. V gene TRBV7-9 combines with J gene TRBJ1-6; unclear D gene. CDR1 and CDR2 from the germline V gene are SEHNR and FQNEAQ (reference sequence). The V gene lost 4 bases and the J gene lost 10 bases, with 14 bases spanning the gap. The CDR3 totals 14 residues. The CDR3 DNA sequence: TGTGCCAGCAGCTCCCCTGACACGACCTCACCCCTCCACTTT. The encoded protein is CASSSPDTTSPLHF.

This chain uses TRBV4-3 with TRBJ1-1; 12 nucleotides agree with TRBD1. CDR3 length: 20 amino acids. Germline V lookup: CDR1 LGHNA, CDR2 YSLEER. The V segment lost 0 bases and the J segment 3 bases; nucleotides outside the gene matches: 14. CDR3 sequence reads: CASSQDWASGQGAKDTEAFF. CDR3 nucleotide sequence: TGCGCCAGCAGCCAAGATTGGGCCTCGGGACAGGGGGCTAAGGACACTGAAGCTTTCTTT.

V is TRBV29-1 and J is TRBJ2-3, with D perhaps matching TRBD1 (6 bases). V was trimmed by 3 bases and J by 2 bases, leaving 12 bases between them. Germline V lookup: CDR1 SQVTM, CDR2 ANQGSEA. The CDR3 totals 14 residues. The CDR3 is CSVEGPGATDTQYF. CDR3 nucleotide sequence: TGCAGCGTTGAGGGGCCAGGGGCCACAGATACGCAGTATTTT.

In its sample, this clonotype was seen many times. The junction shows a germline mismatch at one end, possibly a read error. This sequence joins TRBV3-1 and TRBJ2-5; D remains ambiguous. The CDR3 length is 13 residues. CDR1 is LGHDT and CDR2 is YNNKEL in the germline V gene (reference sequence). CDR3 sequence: CASSPTSGETQYF. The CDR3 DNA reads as TGCGCCAGCAGCCCGACAAGTGGGGAGACCCAGTACTTC.

Written as DNA, the CDR3 is TGTGCCAGCAGGCCAGGGGGGGCGCCTAACACCGGGGAGCTGTTTTTT. Translation: CASRPGGAPNTGELFF. This chain connects TRBV6-2 or TRBV6-3 to TRBJ2-2, with D perhaps TRBD1 or TRBD2 (7 bases each). The CDR3 loop spans 16 amino acids. V gave up 6 bases and J gave up 2 bases, with 16 bases separating them. Germline V lookup: CDR1 MNHEY, CDR2 SVGEGT.

CDR3 sequence: CASSEYRTGDVREQYF. The CDR3 bases are TGTGCCAGCAGTGAATATAGGACAGGGGATGTACGGGAGCAGTACTTC. The V gene is TRBV25-1, the J gene TRBJ2-7, with 9 bases fitting TRBD1. Per the germline V gene, CDR1 is MGHDK and CDR2 is SYGVNS. This CDR3 has 16 amino acids. Trimming at V came to 0 bases and at J to 7 bases, leaving 10 bases not matched to a gene.

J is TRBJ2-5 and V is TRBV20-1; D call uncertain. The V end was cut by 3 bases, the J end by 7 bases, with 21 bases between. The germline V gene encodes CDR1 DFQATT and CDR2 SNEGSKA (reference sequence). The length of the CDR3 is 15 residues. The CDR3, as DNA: TGCAGTGCTAGTCACCTTATCGCAGGATCCGGGACCCAGTACTTC. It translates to CSASHLIAGSGTQYF.

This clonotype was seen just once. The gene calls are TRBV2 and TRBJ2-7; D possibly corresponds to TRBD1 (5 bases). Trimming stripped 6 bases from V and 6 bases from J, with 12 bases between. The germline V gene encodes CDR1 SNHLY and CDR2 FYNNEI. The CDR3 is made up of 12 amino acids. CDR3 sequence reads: CASRSPGPEQYF. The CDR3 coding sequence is TGTGCCAGCAGGTCCCCAGGGCCCGAGCAGTACTTC.

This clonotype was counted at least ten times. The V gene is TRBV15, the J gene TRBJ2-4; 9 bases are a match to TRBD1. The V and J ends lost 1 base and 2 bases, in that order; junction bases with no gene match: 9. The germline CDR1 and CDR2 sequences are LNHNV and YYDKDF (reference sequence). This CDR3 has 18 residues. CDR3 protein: CATSRVSRDRVPKNIQYF. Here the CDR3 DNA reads TGTGCCACCAGCAGAGTTAGCAGGGACAGGGTACCCAAAAACATTCAGTACTTC.

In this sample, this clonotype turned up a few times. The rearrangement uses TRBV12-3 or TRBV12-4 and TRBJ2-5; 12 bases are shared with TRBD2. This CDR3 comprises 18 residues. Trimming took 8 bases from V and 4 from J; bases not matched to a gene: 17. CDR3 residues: CASDRGRTSGDARETQYF. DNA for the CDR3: TGTGCCAGCGATCGGGGGAGGACTAGCGGGGACGCAAGAGAGACCCAGTACTTC.

The chain's CDR3 is CSAASPVEKPYEQYF. In nucleotides, the CDR3 is TGCAGTGCCGCCTCACCGGTTGAGAAACCCTACGAGCAGTACTTC. The chain employs TRBV20-1 and TRBJ2-7; D ambiguous. The germline gives CDR1 DFQATT, CDR2 SNEGSKA (reference sequence). V gave up 6 bases and J gave up 2 bases, with 20 bases separating them. The CDR3 extends over 15 amino acids.

The CDR3 spells CASSLFGGQEKLFF. CDR3 DNA sequence: TGTGCCAGCAGTTTATTCGGGGGCCAGGAAAAACTGTTTTTT. This rearrangement joins TRBV27 to TRBJ1-4; a weak D match, TRBD1 (6 bases). Germline assignment: CDR1 MNHEY and CDR2 SMNVEV (reference sequence). V lost 1 base and J lost 8, with 11 bases in between. CDR3 length equals 14 residues.

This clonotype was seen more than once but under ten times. The CDR3: CASSSDRSNTEAFF. The CDR3 bases are TGTGCCAGCAGCTCGGACAGGTCGAACACTGAAGCTTTCTTT. The rearrangement links TRBV7-9 to TRBJ1-1, with 7 bases identical to TRBD1. J was trimmed by 1 base and V by 4 bases; bases with no gene match: 3. The length of the CDR3 is 14 residues. The germline CDR1 and CDR2 sequences are SEHNR and FQNEAQ (reference sequence).